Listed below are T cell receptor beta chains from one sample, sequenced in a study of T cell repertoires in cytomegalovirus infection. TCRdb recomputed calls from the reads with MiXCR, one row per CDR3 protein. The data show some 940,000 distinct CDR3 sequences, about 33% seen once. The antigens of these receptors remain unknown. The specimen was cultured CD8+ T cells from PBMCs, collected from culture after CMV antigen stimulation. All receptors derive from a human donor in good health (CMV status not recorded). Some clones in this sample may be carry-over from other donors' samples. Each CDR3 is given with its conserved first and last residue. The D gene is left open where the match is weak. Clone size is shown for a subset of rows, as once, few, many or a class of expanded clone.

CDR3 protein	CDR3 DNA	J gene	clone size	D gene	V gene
CASAQGANQPQHF	TGTGCCAGCGCCCAGGGGGCCAATCAGCCCCAGCATTTT	TRBJ1-5	-	TRBD1	TRBV19
CASSYDRRTVTREKLFF	TGTGCCAGCAGTTACGACAGGAGGACTGTAACACGTGAAAAACTGTTTTTT	TRBJ1-4	-	-	TRBV27
CASSWTGREQFF	TGTGCCAGCAGTTGGACAGGGCGAGAGCAGTTCTTC	TRBJ2-1	many	TRBD1	TRBV7-2
CASSYLGLNYGYTF	TGTGCCAGCAGTTACCTCGGTCTTAACTATGGCTACACCTTC	TRBJ1-2	-	-	TRBV6-2/TRBV6-3
CASSPMGGRDTEAFF	TGTGCCAGCAGTCCCATGGGGGGGCGCGACACTGAAGCTTTCTTT	TRBJ1-1	-	-	TRBV12-3/TRBV12-4
CASSYSGGAEQFF	TGTGCCAGCAGTTACTCAGGGGGTGCTGAGCAGTTCTTC	TRBJ2-1	-	-	TRBV6-5
CASSYSIGAPGYYEQYF	TGTGCCAGCAGTTACTCGATTGGTGCTCCGGGATACTACGAGCAGTACTTC	TRBJ2-7	-	-	TRBV6-2/TRBV6-3
CASSGGLAGDTDTQYF	TGTGCCAGCAGCGGGGGACTAGCGGGGGACACAGATACGCAGTATTTT	TRBJ2-3	few	TRBD2	TRBV3-1
CASSLRVGDSSF	TGTGCCAGCAGCCTTAGGGTCGGAGACAGCTCCTTC	TRBJ1-2	few	-	TRBV12-3/TRBV12-4
CASSSTQGGVTDTQYF	TGTGCCAGCAGCTCGACCCAGGGGGGGGTGACAGATACGCAGTATTTT	TRBJ2-3	few	-	TRBV7-9